A selection of T cell receptor beta chains follows, all from one sample in a study of blood T cell repertoires in COVID-19. The protocol was immunoSEQ multiplex PCR, while the TCRdb copy is restricted to in-frame clones and leaves out a portion. There are under 400,000 clones in the sample; roughly 88% occur only once, and roughly 2.9% lies in the top ten. Sequencing was done on a sample of peripheral blood. The receptors were gathered from a woman in her thirties with COVID-19, enrolled during active disease. Each CDR3 is given with its conserved first and last residue. A D gene is named only where the DNA matches it firmly. Only part of the rows carry a size: once, few, many, or a class if the clone is expanded.

j_call | v_call | d_call | clone_size | cdr3_nt | cdr3_aa
TRBJ2-1 | TRBV5-1 | TRBD2 | . | TGCGCCAGCAGAGGGCTAGCGGGAAACAATGAGCAGTTCTTC | CASRGLAGNNEQFF
TRBJ2-7 | TRBV2 | TRBD2 | few | TGTGCCAGCAGTGATCGCGGGAGGTCGGGCGAGCAGTACTTC | CASSDRGRSGEQYF
TRBJ1-2 | TRBV19 | TRBD1 | once | TGTGCCAGTAGTATGGACAGGGGCGGAATAGGCGGCTACACCTTC | CASSMDRGGIGGYTF
TRBJ1-2 | TRBV6-5 | . | . | TGTGCCAGCAGCCCCTTAGGGGTCTCGTTCGGCGGCTACACCTTC | CASSPLGVSFGGYTF
TRBJ2-7 | TRBV9 | TRBD2 | once | TGTGCCAGCACCCCGACTAGCGGGACACTCATGGGGGAGCAGTACTTC | CASTPTSGTLMGEQYF
TRBJ1-1 | TRBV29-1 | . | . | TGCAGCGTTGGGCGGGGGAACACTGAAGCTTTCTTT | CSVGRGNTEAFF
TRBJ2-3 | TRBV5-1 | . | . | TGCGCCAGCAGACCCAGGGATGCCACAGATACGCAGTATTTT | CASRPRDATDTQYF
TRBJ1-4 | TRBV4-1 | . | . | TGCGCCAGCAGCCAAGCCGCGGGTGAAAAACTGTTTTTT | CASSQAAGEKLFF
TRBJ1-5 | TRBV5-1 | . | once | TGCGCCAGCAGCTCGGAGGGAGGCAATCAGCCCCAGCATTTT | CASSSEGGNQPQHF
TRBJ1-1 | TRBV3-1/TRBV3-2 | TRBD1 | . | TGTGCCAGCAGCCATCTGGACAGGGGGAGGGACACTGAAGCTTTCTTT | CASSHLDRGRDTEAFF
TRBJ2-3 | TRBV7-3 | TRBD2 | . | TGTGCCAGCAGCTCCGGGACTAGCGGGACCACAGATACGCAGTATTTT | CASSSGTSGTTDTQYF
TRBJ1-1 | TRBV19 | TRBD1 | few | TGTGCCAGTAGTATGACAGGGGACGCTTTCTTT | CASSMTGDAFF
TRBJ2-7 | TRBV28 | . | once | TGTGCCAGCAGTTTAACTAGCTCTCACCGCGAGCAGTACTTC | CASSLTSSHREQYF
TRBJ2-2 | TRBV27 | . | . | TGTGCCAGCAGTTTGACAGGCTTTACCGGGGAGCTGTTTTTT | CASSLTGFTGELFF
TRBJ1-1 | TRBV7-8 | . | . | TGTGCCAGCGGACAGCCGAACACTGAAGCTTTCTTT | CASGQPNTEAFF
TRBJ2-2 | TRBV6-5 | . | . | TGTGCCAGCAGTTACTCGCGGGAAACCGGGGAGCTGTTTTTT | CASSYSRETGELFF